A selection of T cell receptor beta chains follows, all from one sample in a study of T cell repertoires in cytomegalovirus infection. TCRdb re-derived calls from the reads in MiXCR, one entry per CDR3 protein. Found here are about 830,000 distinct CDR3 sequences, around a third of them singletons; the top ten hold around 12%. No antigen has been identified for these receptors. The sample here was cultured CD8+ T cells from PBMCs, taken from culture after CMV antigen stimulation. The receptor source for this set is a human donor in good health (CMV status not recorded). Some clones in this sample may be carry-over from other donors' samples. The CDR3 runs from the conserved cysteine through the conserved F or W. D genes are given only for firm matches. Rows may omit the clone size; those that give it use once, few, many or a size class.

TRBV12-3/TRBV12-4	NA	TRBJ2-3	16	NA	CASSFGGTVSTDTQYF	TGTGCCAGCAGTTTTGGAGGGACGGTGAGCACAGATACGCAGTATTTT
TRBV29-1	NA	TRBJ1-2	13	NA	CSVETRPAYGYTF	TGCAGCGTTGAGACCAGACCAGCCTATGGCTACACCTTC
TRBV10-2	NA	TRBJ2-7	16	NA	CASSESGQKSSYEQYF	TGCGCCAGCAGTGAGTCGGGACAAAAGTCCTCCTACGAGCAGTACTTC
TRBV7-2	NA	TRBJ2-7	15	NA	CASSLELGAYYEQYF	TGTGCCAGCAGCTTAGAATTGGGGGCCTACTACGAGCAGTACTTC
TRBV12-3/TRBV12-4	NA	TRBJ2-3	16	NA	CASRSPAGRVPDTQYF	TGTGCCAGCAGATCCCCGGCGGGCAGGGTCCCAGATACGCAGTATTTT
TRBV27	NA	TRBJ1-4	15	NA	CASSPLGRPNEKLFF	TGTGCCAGCAGTCCTCTCGGCAGACCTAATGAAAAACTGTTTTTT
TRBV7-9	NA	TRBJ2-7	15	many	CASIGGFEFPYEQYF	TGTGCCAGCATAGGGGGGTTCGAATTCCCCTACGAGCAGTACTTC
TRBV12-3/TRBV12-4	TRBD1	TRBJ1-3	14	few	CASSWTGPGNTIYF	TGTGCCAGCAGCTGGACAGGCCCTGGAAACACCATATATTTT
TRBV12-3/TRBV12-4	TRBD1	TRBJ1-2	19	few	CASSLESSRQGEVDYGYTF	TGTGCCAGCAGTTTGGAATCCTCGCGACAGGGGGAAGTGGACTATGGCTACACCTTC
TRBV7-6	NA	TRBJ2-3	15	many	CASSLAGGGLDTQYF	TGTGCCAGCAGCTTAGCGGGTGGAGGGTTGGATACGCAGTATTTT
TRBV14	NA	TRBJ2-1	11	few	CASSQRHEQFF	TGTGCCAGCAGCCAGAGGCATGAGCAGTTCTTC
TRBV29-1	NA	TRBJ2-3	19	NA	CSVEDWTSKASHQRDTQYF	TGCAGCGTTGAAGATTGGACTTCAAAGGCCTCTCACCAAAGAGATACGCAGTATTTT
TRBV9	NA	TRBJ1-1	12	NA	CASSPFRDEAFF	TGTGCCAGCAGCCCATTCCGGGACGAAGCTTTCTTT
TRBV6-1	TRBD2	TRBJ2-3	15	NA	CASSVGTIVTDTQYF	TGTGCCAGCAGTGTGGGGACTATCGTAACAGATACGCAGTATTTT
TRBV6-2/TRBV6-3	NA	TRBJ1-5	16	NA	CASSYSEGESNQPQHF	TGTGCCAGCAGTTACTCCGAGGGGGAAAGCAATCAGCCCCAGCATTTT
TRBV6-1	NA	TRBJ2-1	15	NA	CASSEQPGLYNEQFF	TGTGCCAGCAGTGAACAACCGGGTCTATACAATGAGCAGTTCTTC
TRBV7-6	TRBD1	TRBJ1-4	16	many	CASSLSRQGPHEKLFF	TGTGCCAGCAGCTTATCAAGACAGGGACCCCATGAAAAACTGTTTTTT
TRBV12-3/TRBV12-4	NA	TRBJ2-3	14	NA	CASSFGPWTDEQYF	TGTGCCAGCAGTTTTGGGCCTTGGACGGATGAGCAGTATTTT
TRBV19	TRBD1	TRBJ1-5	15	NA	CVSSTPGQGAAPQHF	TGTGTCAGTAGTACTCCGGGACAGGGGGCCGCGCCCCAGCATTTT
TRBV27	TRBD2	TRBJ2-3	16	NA	CASSLFSGGYTDTQYF	TGTGCCAGCAGTTTATTTTCGGGGGGATACACAGATACGCAGTATTTT
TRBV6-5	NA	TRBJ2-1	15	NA	CASSYSNSLRNEQFF	TGTGCCAGCAGTTACTCGAACTCCCTCCGGAATGAGCAGTTCTTC
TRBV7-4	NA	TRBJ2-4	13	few	CASSPSGKNIQYF	TGTGCCAGCAGCCCATCTGGCAAAAACATTCAGTACTTC
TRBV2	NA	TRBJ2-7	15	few	CATMPLALRGLEQYF	TGTGCCACCATGCCCCTGGCGCTTAGAGGGCTCGAGCAGTACTTC
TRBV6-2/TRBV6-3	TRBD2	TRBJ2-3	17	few	CASSYETSGGRTDTQYF	TGTGCCAGCAGTTACGAGACTAGCGGGGGCAGGACAGATACGCAGTATTTT
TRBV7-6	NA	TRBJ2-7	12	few	CASSSRAHEQYF	TGTGCCAGCAGCTCCAGGGCCCACGAGCAGTACTTC
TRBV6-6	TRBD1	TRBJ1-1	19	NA	CASSYSMRQIGDRSTEAFF	TGTGCCAGCAGTTACTCGATGCGGCAAATAGGGGACAGATCGACTGAAGCTTTCTTT
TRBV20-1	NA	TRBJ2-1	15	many	CSADFMWGARNEQFF	TGCAGTGCTGATTTTATGTGGGGGGCCCGCAATGAGCAGTTCTTC
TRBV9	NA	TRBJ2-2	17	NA	CASSVVGGLSNTGELFF	TGTGCCAGCAGCGTAGTGGGGGGGCTGTCGAACACCGGGGAGCTGTTTTTT
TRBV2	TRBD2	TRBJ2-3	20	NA	CASSSPGLAGGRPSTDTQYF	TGTGCCAGCAGTAGTCCGGGACTAGCGGGGGGCCGACCTAGCACAGATACGCAGTATTTT
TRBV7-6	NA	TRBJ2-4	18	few	CASSPKGGQTLAKNIQYF	TGTGCCAGCAGCCCCAAGGGCGGCCAAACTCTAGCCAAAAACATTCAGTACTTC
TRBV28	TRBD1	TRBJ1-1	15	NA	CASTFRGRGDTEAFF	TGTGCCAGCACCTTCAGGGGGCGCGGGGACACTGAAGCTTTCTTT
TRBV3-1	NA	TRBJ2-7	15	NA	CASSQEASLFYEQYF	TGTGCCAGCAGCCAAGAAGCTAGCCTATTCTACGAGCAGTACTTC
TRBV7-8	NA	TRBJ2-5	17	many	CASSLGPDWGRGETQYF	TGTGCCAGCAGCTTAGGGCCCGATTGGGGGAGAGGGGAGACCCAGTACTTC
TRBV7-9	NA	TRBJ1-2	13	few	CASIPAYNYGYTF	TGTGCCAGCATCCCGGCTTATAACTATGGCTACACCTTC
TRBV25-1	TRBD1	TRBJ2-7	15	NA	CASSETGRGLDEQYF	TGTGCCAGCAGTGAAACGGGCAGGGGGCTCGACGAGCAGTACTTC
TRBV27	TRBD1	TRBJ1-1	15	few	CASSSRTGVNTEAFF	TGTGCCAGCAGTTCGCGGACAGGGGTGAACACTGAAGCTTTCTTT
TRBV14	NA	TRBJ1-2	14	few	CASSQGYDHYGYTF	TGTGCCAGCAGCCAAGGCTACGATCACTATGGCTACACCTTC
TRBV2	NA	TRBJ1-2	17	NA	CASSVLGGRTRNYGYTF	TGTGCCAGCAGTGTCCTTGGCGGACGGACAAGAAACTATGGCTACACCTTC
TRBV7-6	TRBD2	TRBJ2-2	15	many	CAVSGLAGPTGELFF	TGTGCCGTGTCGGGACTAGCGGGGCCCACCGGGGAGCTGTTTTTT
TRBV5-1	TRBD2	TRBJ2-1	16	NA	CASSPLAGAYYNEQFF	TGCGCCAGCAGCCCTTTAGCGGGGGCCTACTACAATGAGCAGTTCTTC
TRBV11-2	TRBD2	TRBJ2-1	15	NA	CASTSGTSSYNEQIF	TGTGCCAGCACCTCAGGGACTAGCTCCTACAATGAGCAGATCTTC
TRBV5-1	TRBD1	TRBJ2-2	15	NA	CASSWSTGVTGELFF	TGCGCCAGCAGCTGGTCGACAGGGGTGACCGGGGAGCTGTTTTTT
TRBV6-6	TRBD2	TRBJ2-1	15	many	CASSPGGAPWNEQFF	TGTGCCAGCAGTCCGGGGGGGGCCCCTTGGAATGAGCAGTTCTTC
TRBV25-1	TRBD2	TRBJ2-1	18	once	CASSPASGVHFSYNEQFF	TGTGCCAGCAGTCCCGCTAGCGGGGTACACTTCTCCTACAATGAGCAGTTCTTC
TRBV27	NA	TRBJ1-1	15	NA	CASRLGRGVNNEAFF	TGTGCCAGCAGACTAGGGCGGGGGGTGAACAATGAAGCTTTCTTT
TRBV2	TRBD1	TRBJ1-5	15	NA	CASRAWTGANQPQHF	TGTGCCAGCAGGGCTTGGACAGGGGCTAATCAGCCCCAGCATTTT
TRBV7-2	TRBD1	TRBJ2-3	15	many	CASSLVDRGTDTQYF	TGTGCCAGCAGCTTAGTCGACAGGGGAACAGATACGCAGTATTTT
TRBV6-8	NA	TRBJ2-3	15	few	CASSWGLASTDTQYF	TGTGCCAGCAGTTGGGGACTTGCTAGCACAGATACGCAGTATTTT
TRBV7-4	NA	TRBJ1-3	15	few	CASAQGQSSGNTIYF	TGTGCCAGCGCCCAGGGTCAGAGCTCTGGAAACACCATATATTTT
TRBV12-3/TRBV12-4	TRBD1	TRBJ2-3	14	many	CASSYRGRPDTQYF	TGTGCCAGCAGTTACAGGGGGCGACCGGATACGCAGTATTTT
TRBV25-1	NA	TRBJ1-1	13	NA	CASSEYGASGTFF	TGTGCCAGCAGTGAATACGGAGCGAGTGGAACTTTCTTT
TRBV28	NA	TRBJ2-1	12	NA	CASSFGGREQFF	TGTGCCAGCAGTTTTGGGGGTCGAGAGCAGTTCTTC
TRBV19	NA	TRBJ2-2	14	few	CASIEGRYTGELFF	TGTGCCAGTATTGAAGGGCGGTACACCGGGGAGCTGTTTTTT
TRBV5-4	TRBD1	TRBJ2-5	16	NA	CASSFVGTGGRETQYF	TGTGCCAGCAGCTTTGTAGGGACAGGGGGCCGGGAGACCCAGTACTTC
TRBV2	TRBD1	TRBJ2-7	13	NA	CASSRTGDHEQYF	TGTGCCAGCTCGCGGACAGGGGACCACGAGCAGTACTTC